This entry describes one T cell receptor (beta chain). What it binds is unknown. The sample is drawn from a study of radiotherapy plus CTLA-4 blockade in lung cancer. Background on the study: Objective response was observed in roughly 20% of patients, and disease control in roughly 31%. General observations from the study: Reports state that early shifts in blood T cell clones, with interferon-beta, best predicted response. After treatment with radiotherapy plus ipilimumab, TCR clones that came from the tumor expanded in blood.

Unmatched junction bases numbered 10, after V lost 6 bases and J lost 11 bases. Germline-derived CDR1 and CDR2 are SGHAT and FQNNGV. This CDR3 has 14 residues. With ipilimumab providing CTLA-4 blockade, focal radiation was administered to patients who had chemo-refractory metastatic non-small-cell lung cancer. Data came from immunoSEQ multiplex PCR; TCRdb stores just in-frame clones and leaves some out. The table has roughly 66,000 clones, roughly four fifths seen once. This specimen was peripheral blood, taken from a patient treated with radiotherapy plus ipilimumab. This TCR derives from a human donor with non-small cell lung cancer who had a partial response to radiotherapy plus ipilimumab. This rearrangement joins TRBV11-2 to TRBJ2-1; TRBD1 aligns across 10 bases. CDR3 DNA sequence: TGTGCCAGCAGGTCCGGGACAGGGGACGAGAAGCAGTTCTTC. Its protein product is CASRSGTGDEKQFF.